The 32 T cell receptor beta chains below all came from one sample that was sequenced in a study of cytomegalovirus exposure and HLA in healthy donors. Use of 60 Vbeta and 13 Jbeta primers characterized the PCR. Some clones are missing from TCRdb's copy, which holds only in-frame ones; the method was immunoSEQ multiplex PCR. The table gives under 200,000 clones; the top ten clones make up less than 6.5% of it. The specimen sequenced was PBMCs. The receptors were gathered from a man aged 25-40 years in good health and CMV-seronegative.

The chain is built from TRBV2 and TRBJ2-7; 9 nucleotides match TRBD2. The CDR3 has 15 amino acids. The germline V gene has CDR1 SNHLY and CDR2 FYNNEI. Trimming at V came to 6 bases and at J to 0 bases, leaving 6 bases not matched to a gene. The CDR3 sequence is CASSPLAGSSYEQYF. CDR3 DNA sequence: TGTGCCAGCAGCCCCCTAGCGGGGTCCTCCTACGAGCAGTACTTC. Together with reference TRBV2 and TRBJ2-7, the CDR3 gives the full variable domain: EPEVTQTPSHQVTQMGQEVILRCVPISNHLYFYWYRQILGQKVEFLVSFYNNEISEKSEIFDDQFSVERPDGSNFTLKIRSTKLEDSAMYFCASSPLAGSSYEQYFGPGTRLTVT.

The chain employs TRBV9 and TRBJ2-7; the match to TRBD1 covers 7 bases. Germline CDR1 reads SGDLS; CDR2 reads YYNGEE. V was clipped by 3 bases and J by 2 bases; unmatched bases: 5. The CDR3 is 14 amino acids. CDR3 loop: CASSARDSPYEQYF. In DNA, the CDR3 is TGTGCCAGCAGCGCCAGGGACAGTCCCTACGAGCAGTACTTC.

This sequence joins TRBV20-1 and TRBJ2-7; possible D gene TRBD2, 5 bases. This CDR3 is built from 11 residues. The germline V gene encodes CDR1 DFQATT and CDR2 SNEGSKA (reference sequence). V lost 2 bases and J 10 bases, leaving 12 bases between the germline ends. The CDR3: CSARLDPSQYF. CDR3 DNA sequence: TGCAGTGCTAGACTCGACCCTAGCCAGTACTTC.

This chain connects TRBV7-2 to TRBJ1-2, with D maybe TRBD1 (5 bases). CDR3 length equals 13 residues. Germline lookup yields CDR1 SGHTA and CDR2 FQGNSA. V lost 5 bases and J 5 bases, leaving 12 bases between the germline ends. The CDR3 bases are TGTGCCAGCAGCCTTTCTGGGACTTATGGCTACACCTTC. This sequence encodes CASSLSGTYGYTF.

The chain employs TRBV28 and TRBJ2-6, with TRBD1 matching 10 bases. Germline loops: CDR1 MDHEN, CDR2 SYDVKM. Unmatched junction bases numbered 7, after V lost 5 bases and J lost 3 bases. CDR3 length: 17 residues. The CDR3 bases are TGTGCCAGCAGTACCAGGGACAGGGGAAGTGGGGCCAACGTCCTGACTTTC. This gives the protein CASSTRDRGSGANVLTF.

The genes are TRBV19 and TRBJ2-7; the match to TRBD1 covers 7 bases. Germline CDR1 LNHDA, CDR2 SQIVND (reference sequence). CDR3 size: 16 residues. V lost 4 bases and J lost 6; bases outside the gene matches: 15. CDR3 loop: CASSTHSRGFNSEQYF. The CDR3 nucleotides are TGTGCCAGTAGTACCCACTCCAGGGGGTTCAATAGCGAGCAGTACTTC.

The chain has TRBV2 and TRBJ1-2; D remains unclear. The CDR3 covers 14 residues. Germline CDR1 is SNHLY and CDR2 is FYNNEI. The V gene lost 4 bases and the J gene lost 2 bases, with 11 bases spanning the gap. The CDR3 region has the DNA TGTGCCAGCAGTGGGACTCTTAGGAACTATGGCTACACCTTC. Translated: CASSGTLRNYGYTF.

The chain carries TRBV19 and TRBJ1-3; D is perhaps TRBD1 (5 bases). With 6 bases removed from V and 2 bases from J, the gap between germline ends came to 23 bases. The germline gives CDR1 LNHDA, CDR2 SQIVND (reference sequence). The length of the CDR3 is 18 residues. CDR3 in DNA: TGTGCCAGTAGATGGAGGACCCCCAGCCGGGGGACTGGAAACACCATATATTTT. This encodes CASRWRTPSRGTGNTIYF.

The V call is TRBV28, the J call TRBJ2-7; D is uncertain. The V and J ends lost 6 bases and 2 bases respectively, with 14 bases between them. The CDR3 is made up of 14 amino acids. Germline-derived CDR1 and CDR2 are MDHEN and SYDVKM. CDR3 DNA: TGTGCCAGCAGGCCCTTTACTGAAACCTACGAGCAGTACTTC. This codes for CASRPFTETYEQYF.

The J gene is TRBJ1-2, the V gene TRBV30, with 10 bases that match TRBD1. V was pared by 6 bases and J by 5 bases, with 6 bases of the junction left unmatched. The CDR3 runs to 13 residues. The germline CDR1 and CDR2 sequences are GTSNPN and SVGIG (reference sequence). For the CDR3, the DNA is TGTGCCTGTAGACAGGGGGCGGCATATGGCTACACCTTC. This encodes CACRQGAAYGYTF. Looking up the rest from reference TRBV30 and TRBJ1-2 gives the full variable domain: SQTIHQWPATLVQPVGSPLSLECTVEGTSNPNLYWYRQAAGRGLQLLFYSVGIGQISSEVPQNLSASRPQDRQFILSSKKLLLSDSGFYLCACRQGAAYGYTFGSGTRLTVV.

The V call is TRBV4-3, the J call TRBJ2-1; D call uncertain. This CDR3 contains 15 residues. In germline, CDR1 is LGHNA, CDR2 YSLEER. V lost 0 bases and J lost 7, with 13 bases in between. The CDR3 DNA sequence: TGCGCCAGCAGCCAAGATCTCCCCCTATCAAATGAGCAGTTCTTC. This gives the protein CASSQDLPLSNEQFF.

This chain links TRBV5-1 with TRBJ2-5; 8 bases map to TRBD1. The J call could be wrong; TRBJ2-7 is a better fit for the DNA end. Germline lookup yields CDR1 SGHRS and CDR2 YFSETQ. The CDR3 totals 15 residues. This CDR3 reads CASSLDGTGAYEQYF. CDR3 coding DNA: TGCGCCAGCAGCTTGGATGGGACAGGAGCCTACGAGCAGTACTTC.

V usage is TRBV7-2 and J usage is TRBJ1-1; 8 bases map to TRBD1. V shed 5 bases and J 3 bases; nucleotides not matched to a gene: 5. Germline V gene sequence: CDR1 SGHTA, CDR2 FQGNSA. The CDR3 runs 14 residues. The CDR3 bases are TGTGCCAGCAGCGCCTTACAGGGGGACACTGAAGCTTTCTTT. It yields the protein CASSALQGDTEAFF.

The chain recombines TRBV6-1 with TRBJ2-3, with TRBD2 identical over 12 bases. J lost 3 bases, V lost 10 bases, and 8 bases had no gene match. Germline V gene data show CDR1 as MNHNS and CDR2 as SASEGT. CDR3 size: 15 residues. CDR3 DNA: TGTGCCAACGTACCCGGGACTAGCGGGACAGATACGCAGTATTTT. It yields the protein CANVPGTSGTDTQYF.

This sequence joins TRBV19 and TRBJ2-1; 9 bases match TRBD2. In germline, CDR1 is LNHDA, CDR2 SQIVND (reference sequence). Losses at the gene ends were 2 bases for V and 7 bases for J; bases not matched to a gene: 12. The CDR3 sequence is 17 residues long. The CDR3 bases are TGTGCCAGTAGTATAAGGCGGGGTAGCGGGAGTAGGAATGAGCAGTTCTTC. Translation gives CASSIRRGSGSRNEQFF. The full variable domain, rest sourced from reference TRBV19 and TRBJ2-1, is DGGITQSPKYLFRKEGQNVTLSCEQNLNHDAMYWYRQDPGQGLRLIYYSQIVNDFQKGDIAEGYSVSREKKESFPLTVTSAQKNPTAFYLCASSIRRGSGSRNEQFFGPGTRLTVL.

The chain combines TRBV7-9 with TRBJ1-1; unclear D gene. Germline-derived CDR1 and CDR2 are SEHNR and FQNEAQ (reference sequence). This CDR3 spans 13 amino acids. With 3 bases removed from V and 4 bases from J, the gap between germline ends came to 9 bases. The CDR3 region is CASSFVSSTEAFF. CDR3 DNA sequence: TGTGCCAGCAGCTTTGTGAGTTCCACTGAAGCTTTCTTT.

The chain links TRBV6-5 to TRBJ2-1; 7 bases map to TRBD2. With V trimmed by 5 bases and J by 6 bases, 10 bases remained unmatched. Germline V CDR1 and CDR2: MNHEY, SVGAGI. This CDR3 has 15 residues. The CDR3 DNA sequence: TGTGCCAGCAGTCGCGGACTAGTTATCGGCAATGAGCAGTTCTTC. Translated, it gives CASSRGLVIGNEQFF.

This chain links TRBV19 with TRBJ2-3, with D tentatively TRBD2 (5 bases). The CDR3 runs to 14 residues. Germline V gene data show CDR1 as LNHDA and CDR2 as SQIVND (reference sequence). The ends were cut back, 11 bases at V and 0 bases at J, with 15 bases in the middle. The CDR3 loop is CASRTSSSTDTQYF. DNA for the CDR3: TGTGCCTCCCGGACTTCCTCTAGCACAGATACGCAGTATTTT.

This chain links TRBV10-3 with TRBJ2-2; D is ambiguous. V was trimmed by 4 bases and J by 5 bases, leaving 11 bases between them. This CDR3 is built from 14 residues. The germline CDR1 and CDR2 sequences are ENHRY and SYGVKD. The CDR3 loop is CAISGLLETGELFF. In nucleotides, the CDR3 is TGTGCCATCAGTGGCCTTCTGGAGACCGGGGAGCTGTTTTTT.

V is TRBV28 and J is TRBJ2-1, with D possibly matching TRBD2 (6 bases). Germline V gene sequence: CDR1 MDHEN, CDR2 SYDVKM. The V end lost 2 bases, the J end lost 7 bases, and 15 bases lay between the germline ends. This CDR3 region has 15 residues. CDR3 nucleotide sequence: TGTGCCAGCAGTTTACCCGGGGAGGCCAGGAATGAGCAGTTCTTC. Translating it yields CASSLPGEARNEQFF. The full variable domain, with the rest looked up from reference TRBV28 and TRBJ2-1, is DVKVTQSSRYLVKRTGEKVFLECVQDMDHENMFWYRQDPGLGLRLIYFSYDVKMKEKGDIPEGYSVSREKKERFSLILESASTNQTSMYLCASSLPGEARNEQFFGPGTRLTVL.

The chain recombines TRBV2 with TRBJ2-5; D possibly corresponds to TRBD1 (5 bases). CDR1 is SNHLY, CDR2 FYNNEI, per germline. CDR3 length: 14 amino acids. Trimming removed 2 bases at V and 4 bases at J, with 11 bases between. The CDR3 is CASSERQGGETQYF. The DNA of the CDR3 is TGTGCCAGCAGTGAAAGGCAGGGTGGAGAGACCCAGTACTTC.

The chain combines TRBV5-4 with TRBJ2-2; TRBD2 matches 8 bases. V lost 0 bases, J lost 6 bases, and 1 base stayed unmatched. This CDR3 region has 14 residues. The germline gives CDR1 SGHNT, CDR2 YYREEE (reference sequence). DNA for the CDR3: TGTGCCAGCAGCTTGGCCGGGGGGGCCGGGGAGCTGTTTTTT. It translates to CASSLAGGAGELFF.

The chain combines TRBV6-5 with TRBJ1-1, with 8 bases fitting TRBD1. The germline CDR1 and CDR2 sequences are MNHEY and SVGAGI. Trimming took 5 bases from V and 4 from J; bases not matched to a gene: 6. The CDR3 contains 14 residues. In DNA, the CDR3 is TGTGCCAGCAGTGCAGGGGGCTCAAGCACTGAAGCTTTCTTT. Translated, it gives CASSAGGSSTEAFF.

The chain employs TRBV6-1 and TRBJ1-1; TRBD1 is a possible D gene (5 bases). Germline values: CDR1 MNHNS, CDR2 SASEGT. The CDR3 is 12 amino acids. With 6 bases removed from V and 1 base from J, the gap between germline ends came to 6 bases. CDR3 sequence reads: CASRGQNTEAFF. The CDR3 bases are TGTGCCAGCAGAGGACAGAACACTGAAGCTTTCTTT.

The CDR3 sequence is CASSIPPTGGAFF. CDR3 DNA: TGTGCCAGTAGTATCCCCCCGACAGGGGGAGCTTTCTTT. The chain recombines TRBV19 with TRBJ1-1; TRBD1 matches 9 bases. Germline loops: CDR1 LNHDA, CDR2 SQIVND (reference sequence). The V gene end was trimmed by 3 bases and the J gene end by 10 bases; junction bases not matched to a gene: 6. CDR3 size: 13 residues.

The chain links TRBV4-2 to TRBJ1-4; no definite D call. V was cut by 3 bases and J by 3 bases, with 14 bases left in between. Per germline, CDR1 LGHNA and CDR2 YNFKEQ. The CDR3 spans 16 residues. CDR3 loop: CASSQAYRLSNEKLFF. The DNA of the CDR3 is TGTGCCAGCAGCCAGGCTTACAGATTGTCTAATGAAAAACTGTTTTTT.

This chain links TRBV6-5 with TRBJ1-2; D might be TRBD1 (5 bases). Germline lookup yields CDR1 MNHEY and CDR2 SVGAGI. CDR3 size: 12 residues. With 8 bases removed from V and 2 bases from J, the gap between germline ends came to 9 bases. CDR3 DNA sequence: TGTGCCAGCGGGGGGATCAACTATGGCTACACCTTC. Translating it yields CASGGINYGYTF.

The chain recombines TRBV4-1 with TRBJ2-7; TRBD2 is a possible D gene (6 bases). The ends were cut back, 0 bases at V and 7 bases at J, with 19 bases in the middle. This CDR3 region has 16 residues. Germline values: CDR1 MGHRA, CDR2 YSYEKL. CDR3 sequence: CASSQEWDSALNEQYF. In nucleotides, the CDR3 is TGCGCCAGCAGCCAAGAATGGGACTCCGCTCTCAATGAGCAGTACTTC.

The DNA for the CDR3 is TGCGCCAGCAGCCCGGAGGGACAGGGGTATGAGCAGTTCTTC. It codes for CASSPEGQGYEQFF. The chain is built from TRBV5-1 and TRBJ2-1, with 10 bases aligning to TRBD1. Germline V CDR1 and CDR2: SGHRS, YFSETQ. Unmatched junction bases numbered 6, after V lost 4 bases and J lost 8 bases. CDR3 length: 14 residues.

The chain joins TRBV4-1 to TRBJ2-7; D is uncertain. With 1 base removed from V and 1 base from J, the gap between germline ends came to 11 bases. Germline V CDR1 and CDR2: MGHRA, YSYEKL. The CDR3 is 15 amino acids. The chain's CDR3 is CASSQGSAPSYEQYF. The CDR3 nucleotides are TGCGCCAGCAGCCAAGGGAGCGCCCCGTCCTACGAGCAGTACTTC.

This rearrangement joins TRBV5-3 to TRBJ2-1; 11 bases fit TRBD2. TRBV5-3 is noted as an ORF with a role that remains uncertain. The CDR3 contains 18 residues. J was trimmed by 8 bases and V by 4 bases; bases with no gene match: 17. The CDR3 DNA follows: TGTGCCAGAAGCGTACGGACCCAGACTAGCGGGGATGGAGATGAGCAGTTCTTC. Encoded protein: CARSVRTQTSGDGDEQFF.

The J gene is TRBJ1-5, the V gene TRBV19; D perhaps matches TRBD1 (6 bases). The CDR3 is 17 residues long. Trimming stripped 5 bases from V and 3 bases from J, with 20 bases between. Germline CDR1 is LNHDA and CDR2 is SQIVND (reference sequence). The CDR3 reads CASSSAYYRALNQPQHF. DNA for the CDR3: TGTGCCAGTAGTTCGGCCTATTACAGGGCGCTCAATCAGCCCCAGCATTTT.